This T cell receptor (beta chain) is from a study of regulatory T cells in long-lasting Graves disease. Points from the study as a whole: Persistent cases favored TRBV28, TRBJ1-2 and TRBJ2-5.

This clonotype appeared many times. Antigen unknown. Noted time point: persistent/refractory GD, antithyroid drugs over 5 years with positive TRAb. PBMC-derived RNA was used for the TCR library. Arm-PCR with iRepertoire HTBI primers amplified the CDR3 regions for these TCR beta libraries. TCRdb reprocessed the multiplex PCR reads with MiXCR, giving one entry per CDR3 protein. The table has a few hundred thousand distinct CDR3 sequences, about a fifth seen once. V was trimmed by 3 bases and J by 7 bases, leaving 13 bases between them. The CDR3 sequence is 14 residues long. CDR1 and CDR2 (germline): SGHTA, FQGNSA.

The sample was peripheral blood mononuclear cells (PBMCs), taken when the disease was refractory, from a patient treated with antithyroid drugs. The clonotype originates from a female donor with Graves disease. The chain carries TRBV7-2 and TRBJ1-5, with a possible D match to TRBD1 (6 bases). This CDR3 reads CASSLAGGGQPQHF. The CDR3 DNA reads TGTGCCAGCAGCTTGGCGGGGGGCGGACAGCCCCAGCATTTT.